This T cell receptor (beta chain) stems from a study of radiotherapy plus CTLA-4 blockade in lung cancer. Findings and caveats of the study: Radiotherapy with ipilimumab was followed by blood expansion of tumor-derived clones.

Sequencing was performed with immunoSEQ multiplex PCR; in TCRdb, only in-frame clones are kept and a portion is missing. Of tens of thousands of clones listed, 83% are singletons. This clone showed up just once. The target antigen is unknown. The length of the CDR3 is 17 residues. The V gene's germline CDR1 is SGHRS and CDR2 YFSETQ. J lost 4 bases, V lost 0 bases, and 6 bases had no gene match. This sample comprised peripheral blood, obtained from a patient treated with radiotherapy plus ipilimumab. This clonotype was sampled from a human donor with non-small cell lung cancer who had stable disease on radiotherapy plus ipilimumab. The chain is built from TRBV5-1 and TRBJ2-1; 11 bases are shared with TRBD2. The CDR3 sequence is CASSLVRRLAGYNEQFF. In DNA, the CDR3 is TGCGCCAGCAGCTTGGTACGGCGACTAGCGGGGTACAATGAGCAGTTCTTC.